This TCR beta chain was profiled in a study of blood T cell repertoires in COVID-19. At the level of the study: Some COVID-19 samples were acute and others convalescent; all came from the United States, Italy and Spain. In each case, the material was cDNA or gDNA derived from T cells, B-cell-depleted T cells, or PBMCs.

The Seattle patients joined while their infection was active and were tracked longitudinally afterward. Sequenced by immunoSEQ multiplex PCR; TCRdb stores in-frame clones only, minus some. The sample has 430,000 or so clones; roughly 89% are singletons. The V gene lost 1 base and the J gene lost 0 bases, with 13 bases spanning the gap. The CDR3 runs 17 residues. Looked up from germline, CDR1 is MGHRA and CDR2 is YSYEKL. In its sample, this clone was seen once. The specimen was peripheral blood. This receptor was obtained from a man between 18 and 29 years old with COVID-19, enrolled during active disease. The chain joins TRBV4-1 to TRBJ2-1; perhaps TRBD2 as D (6 bases). The CDR3 reads CASSQALAVISYNEQFF. In DNA form, the CDR3 reads TGCGCCAGCAGCCAAGCTTTAGCGGTCATCTCCTACAATGAGCAGTTCTTC.